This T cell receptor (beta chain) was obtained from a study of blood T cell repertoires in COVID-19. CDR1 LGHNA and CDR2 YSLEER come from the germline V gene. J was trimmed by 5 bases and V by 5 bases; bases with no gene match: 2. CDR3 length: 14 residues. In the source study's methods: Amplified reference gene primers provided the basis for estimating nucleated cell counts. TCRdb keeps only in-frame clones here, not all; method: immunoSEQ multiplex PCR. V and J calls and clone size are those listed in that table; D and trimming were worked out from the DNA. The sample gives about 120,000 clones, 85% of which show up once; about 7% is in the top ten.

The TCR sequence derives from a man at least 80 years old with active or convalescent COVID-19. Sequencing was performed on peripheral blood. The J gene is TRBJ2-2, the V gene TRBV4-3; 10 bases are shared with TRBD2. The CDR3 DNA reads TGCGCCAGCAGCAAGCGGGGGGGGACCGGGGAGCTGTTTTTT. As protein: CASSKRGGTGELFF.